This T cell receptor (beta chain) was captured in a study of neurological immune-mediated disorders. Study findings and constraints: While HTLV-1-associated myelopathy showed the greatest TCR clonal expansion, multiple sclerosis showed the least, falling below healthy controls. One cluster of related CDR3 sequences contained, by phylogenetic grouping, the repertoires of 18 of 34 multiple sclerosis patients and formed a possible signature. None of the CDR3 amino acid sequences found in expanded clones was shared across subjects. This suggests that the TCR-beta repertoires were private in all groups.

This clonotype was observed a handful of times. Its antigen is unidentified. The junction departs from the called germline gene at one end, perhaps through a read error. The CDR3 is 16 amino acids. CDR1 and CDR2 (germline): SGHRS, YFSETQ. The cDNA came from 5'RACE, which used 10-nucleotide random UMIs. MiXCR was run by TCRdb on the 5' RACE reads, yielding one entry per CDR3 protein. The sample shows roughly 60,000 distinct CDR3 sequences, 4% to 6% of them seen only once. Sequencing input: PBMCs. The chain joins TRBV5-1 to TRBJ1-5, with D possibly matching TRBD1 (5 bases). This receptor was obtained from a woman aged 50 to 65 with multiple sclerosis. The CDR3 spells CASSLGGVYGNQPQNF. DNA of the CDR3: TGCGCCAGCAGCTTGGGAGGGGTCTATGGCAATCAGCCCCAGAATTTT.